The 24 T cell receptor beta chains below were found in one sample sequenced in a study of vaccination and CD4 T cells after COVID-19. Stated treatment: roughly 11-day PBMC culture with coronavirus spike peptide pools or control peptides (ViraFEST assay). The Oncomine TCR Beta short-read assay sequenced DNA from cultured CD4+ T cells. TCRdb re-analysed the PCR reads in MiXCR, keeping a single row per CDR3 protein. The sample lists some 20,000 distinct CDR3 sequences, roughly 40% occurring once. What these receptors recognize is not known. This specimen was CD4+ T cells from blood, cultured in vitro, taken after SARS-CoV-2 vaccination. These receptors came from a human donor who had recovered from COVID-19.

This clonotype was observed a few times. CDR3 sequence (DNA): TGCAGCGTTGTCGGCGGGGGCTTAAATTTCCAAGAGACCCAGTACTTC. Protein: CSVVGGGLNFQETQYF. The chain recombines TRBV29-1 with TRBJ2-5, with D possibly TRBD2 on 7 matching bases. The germline V and J ends were trimmed by 4 bases and 1 base, with 19 bases remaining between them. CDR3 length: 16 amino acids. The germline V gene encodes CDR1 SQVTM and CDR2 ANQGSEA.

This clonotype was found a few times. The rearrangement joins TRBV20-1 to TRBJ1-5; TRBD1 might be the D (6 bases). Trimming pared 0 bases from V and 2 bases from J, leaving 11 bases between. The CDR3 spans 15 residues. Germline V gives CDR1 DFQATT, CDR2 SNEGSKA (reference sequence). In DNA form, the CDR3 reads TGCAGTGCTAGAGACCACCGGACAGGCAATCAGCCCCAGCATTTT. Translated, it gives CSARDHRTGNQPQHF.

V usage is TRBV19 and J usage is TRBJ2-2; TRBD1 agrees at 9 bases. The V and J ends lost 2 bases and 6 bases, in that order; junction bases with no gene match: 4. Germline CDR1 LNHDA, CDR2 SQIVND (reference sequence). This CDR3 spans 15 amino acids. CDR3 nucleotides: TGTGCCAGTAGTATATGGAACAGGGGGCCCGGGGAGCTGTTTTTT. It codes for CASSIWNRGPGELFF.

This clonotype was seen a few times. The chain has TRBV28 and TRBJ2-5, with D perhaps TRBD1 or TRBD2 (5 bases each). Trimming cost V 7 bases and J 5 bases, with 20 bases left between them. The CDR3 sequence is 15 residues long. Per germline, CDR1 MDHEN and CDR2 SYDVKM. The CDR3 sequence is CASTPAGPGRETQYF. The CDR3 bases are TGTGCCAGCACTCCGGCGGGCCCGGGACGGGAGACCCAGTACTTC. The full variable domain, completed using reference TRBV28 and TRBJ2-5, is DVKVTQSSRYLVKRTGEKVFLECVQDMDHENMFWYRQDPGLGLRLIYFSYDVKMKEKGDIPEGYSVSREKKERFSLILESASTNQTSMYLCASTPAGPGRETQYFGPGTRLLVL.

This clonotype was seen a few times. V is TRBV20-1 and J is TRBJ2-1; 10 bases map to TRBD2. Looked up from germline, CDR1 is DFQATT and CDR2 is SNEGSKA (reference sequence). The V gene end was trimmed by 6 bases and the J gene end by 7 bases; junction bases not matched to a gene: 6. This CDR3 is built from 13 residues. This chain's CDR3 is CSASSGSRNEQFF. The CDR3 DNA reads TGCAGTGCCTCTAGCGGGAGCAGGAATGAGCAGTTCTTC.

V gene TRBV7-2 combines with J gene TRBJ2-1; D may be TRBD2 (6 bases). V was trimmed by 1 base and J by 9 bases, leaving 13 bases between them. Germline V CDR1 and CDR2: SGHTA, FQGNSA. The CDR3 spans 14 residues. The CDR3 here is CASSLGGLSGEQFF. In nucleotides, the CDR3 is TGTGCCAGCAGCTTAGGGGGACTGAGCGGTGAGCAGTTCTTC.

This chain connects TRBV11-3 to TRBJ1-2, with D tentatively TRBD1 (5 bases). V was pared by 3 bases and J by 8 bases, with 16 bases between. This CDR3 has 14 amino acids. In germline, CDR1 is SGHNT, CDR2 YENEEA. This chain's CDR3 is CASSLGPPGKGYTF. CDR3 nucleotides: TGTGCCAGCAGCTTGGGACCCCCGGGGAAGGGCTACACCTTC.

This chain connects TRBV24-1 to TRBJ2-3; 7 nucleotides align to TRBD1. The ends lost 5 bases at V and 2 bases at J; junction bases unmatched: 9. The germline gives CDR1 KGHDR, CDR2 SFDVKD. The CDR3 has 16 amino acids. Written as DNA, the CDR3 is TGTGCCACCAGTGGAGTCAAGGGACAGTACACAGATACGCAGTATTTT. Protein product: CATSGVKGQYTDTQYF.

The chain combines TRBV30 with TRBJ2-2, with 7 nucleotides matching TRBD1. The CDR3 sequence is 13 residues long. V lost 5 bases and J lost 4; bases outside the gene matches: 4. In germline, CDR1 is GTSNPN, CDR2 SVGIG (reference sequence). The CDR3 loop reads CAWGGQTTGELFF. The CDR3 DNA reads TGTGCCTGGGGGGGACAGACCACCGGGGAGCTGTTTTTT.

V and J are TRBV11-2 and TRBJ1-1; 9 bases fit TRBD1. This CDR3 is 14 amino acids long. The V gene's germline CDR1 is SGHAT and CDR2 FQNNGV. Germline trimming cut 5 bases from V and 4 bases from J; bases unmatched to any gene: 5. DNA for the CDR3: TGTGCCAGCAGCCCCAGGGACAGGGCCACTGAAGCTTTCTTT. Amino acids: CASSPRDRATEAFF.

This clonotype was picked up a small number of times. V and J are TRBV6-1 and TRBJ1-5, with no clear D. The CDR3 has 17 amino acids. Trimming stripped 2 bases from V and 0 bases from J, with 14 bases between. From germline, CDR1 is MNHNS and CDR2 SASEGT. The CDR3 nucleotides read TGTGCCAGCAGTGAATATATAGGAGTAAATAGCAATCAGCCCCAGCATTTT. It translates to CASSEYIGVNSNQPQHF.

This clonotype was seen once. The rearrangement links TRBV19 to TRBJ1-6, with 12 bases that match TRBD1. Unmatched junction bases numbered 6, after V lost 7 bases and J lost 8 bases. The CDR3 runs 15 residues. Germline V gene lookup returns CDR1 LNHDA and CDR2 SQIVND (reference sequence). DNA of the CDR3: TGTGCCAGTAATAGGGGACAGGGGGCCGATTCACCCCTCCACTTT. Encoded protein: CASNRGQGADSPLHF.

This clonotype was counted between two and nine times. The chain combines TRBV20-1 with TRBJ2-7, with 8 nucleotides matching TRBD2. There are 13 residues in the CDR3. V trimming: 3 bases; J trimming: 7 bases; junction bases outside the gene matches: 8. Germline V gene lookup returns CDR1 DFQATT and CDR2 SNEGSKA (reference sequence). The CDR3 loop reads CSASTASGYEQYF. The CDR3 DNA is TGCAGTGCTAGCACGGCTAGCGGGTATGAGCAGTACTTC.

The J gene is TRBJ2-7, the V gene TRBV7-3; TRBD1 or TRBD2 may be the D gene (5 bases each). CDR3 length: 15 residues. V dropped 1 base and J dropped 0 bases, with 10 bases sitting between them. Germline V gene sequence: CDR1 SGHTA, CDR2 FQGTGA. CDR3 nucleotides: TGTGCCAGCAGCTTAAGTGGGGGAAACTCCTACGAGCAGTACTTC. Translation: CASSLSGGNSYEQYF.

The chain uses TRBV15 and TRBJ2-3; 8 bases fit TRBD1. The CDR3 covers 15 residues. Germline CDR1 reads LNHNV; CDR2 reads YYDKDF (reference sequence). Unmatched junction bases numbered 8, after V lost 5 bases and J lost 4 bases. The CDR3 DNA reads TGTGCCACCAGCCGACACAGGGGGAGCGCAGATACGCAGTATTTT. It specifies CATSRHRGSADTQYF.

This chain uses TRBV28 with TRBJ1-2, with TRBD1 identical over 8 bases. Germline assignment: CDR1 MDHEN and CDR2 SYDVKM. The CDR3 length is 15 residues. V trimming: 6 bases; J trimming: 0 bases; junction bases outside the gene matches: 6. The CDR3 nucleotides read TGTGCCAGCAGCCTCGACAGGGGAGCTAACTATGGCTACACCTTC. The encoded protein is CASSLDRGANYGYTF.

This clonotype has a handful of counts. The chain is built from TRBV4-2 and TRBJ1-6; D uncertain. The germline gives CDR1 LGHNA, CDR2 YNFKEQ. The CDR3 length is 15 residues. Trimming cost V 0 bases and J 6 bases, with 9 bases left between them. In DNA form, the CDR3 reads TGTGCCAGCAGCCAAGATAAGGCGGGTAATTCACCCCTCCACTTT. Translating gives CASSQDKAGNSPLHF.

The V and J genes are TRBV2 and TRBJ2-1, with TRBD2 identical over 7 bases. The CDR3 extends over 12 amino acids. J lost 8 bases, V lost 11 bases, and 9 bases had no gene match. Per germline, CDR1 SNHLY and CDR2 FYNNEI. CDR3 coding DNA: TGTGCCTTTCAAACGGCGGGGGATGAGCAGTTCTTC. Its protein is CAFQTAGDEQFF.

The J gene is TRBJ2-1, the V gene TRBV7-2, with 8 nucleotides matching TRBD1. The length of the CDR3 is 14 residues. Trimming took 3 bases from V and 9 from J; bases not matched to a gene: 7. The germline V gene encodes CDR1 SGHTA and CDR2 FQGNSA. DNA of the CDR3: TGTGCCAGCAGCTTCGACAGGGGCCTGGGTGAGCAGTTCTTC. Its protein product is CASSFDRGLGEQFF.

This clonotype has a handful of counts. The chain is built from TRBV20-1 and TRBJ1-5; no clear D. Germline V gives CDR1 DFQATT, CDR2 SNEGSKA (reference sequence). Trimming left V 5 bases short and J 1 base short, with 6 bases between. There are 12 residues in the CDR3. This CDR3 is CSARESNQPQHF. CDR3 nucleotide sequence: TGCAGTGCTCGGGAGAGCAATCAGCCCCAGCATTTT.

The rearrangement uses TRBV6-1 and TRBJ2-7; TRBD1 matches at 9 bases. V lost 7 bases and J lost 0; bases outside the gene matches: 7. This CDR3 has 15 residues. Germline V CDR1 and CDR2: MNHNS, SASEGT. DNA of the CDR3: TGTGCCAGCACCAGCCGGACAGGGGACTCCTACGAGCAGTACTTC. This gives the protein CASTSRTGDSYEQYF.

The rearrangement uses TRBV29-1 and TRBJ2-3; no clear D. The V end was cut by 4 bases, the J end by 4 bases, with 3 bases between. The CDR3 sequence is 10 residues long. Germline V lookup: CDR1 SQVTM, CDR2 ANQGSEA. The CDR3 bases are TGCAGCGTTGTTCCAGATACGCAGTATTTT. This sequence encodes CSVVPDTQYF.

V is TRBV7-2 and J is TRBJ2-7, with TRBD2 identical over 7 bases. This CDR3 contains 15 residues. Germline values: CDR1 SGHTA, CDR2 FQGNSA. The junction had 13 bases not matched to a gene; V was cut back by 5 bases and J by 6 bases. For the CDR3, the DNA is TGTGCCAGCAGCCGCGAGCGGGGACTTTCCCTCGAGCAGTACTTC. Protein sequence: CASSRERGLSLEQYF.

This clonotype was counted a few times. The chain joins TRBV7-2 to TRBJ1-1; D not resolved. The ends were cut back, 5 bases at V and 8 bases at J, with 21 bases in the middle. The CDR3 consists of 15 residues. Germline CDR1 SGHTA, CDR2 FQGNSA. CDR3 nucleotide sequence: TGTGCCAGCAGCCGGGTTAGCGCAGACGGGAGAGAAGCTTTCTTT. It specifies CASSRVSADGREAFF.